This T cell receptor (beta chain) was identified during a study of identical twins. MiXCR, run by TCRdb on the 5' RACE reads, gives a single entry per CDR3 protein. The data hold hundreds of thousands of distinct CDR3 sequences, with 8.5% to 9% observed a single time. This clonotype came up a few times. The CDR3 contains 15 residues. Germline CDR1 MNHEY, CDR2 SVGEGT. The V and J ends lost 4 bases and 2 bases respectively, with 12 bases between them. These same data were also listed under a study on yellow fever vaccine responses in identical twins.

This chain joins TRBV6-2 or TRBV6-3 and TRBJ2-1; D ambiguous. Sequencing was carried out using PBMCs. This clonotype was obtained from a woman aged 18-29 years in good health. The CDR3 sequence is CASSSEGITYNEQFF. For the CDR3, the DNA is TGTGCCAGCAGTTCGGAAGGGATTACCTACAATGAGCAGTTCTTC.